The clone carrying this T cell receptor beta chain was seen just once. What it binds is unknown. This record belongs to a study of Graves' ophthalmopathy and Graves' hyperthyroidism. Whole-study results and caveats: Most thyroid clonotypes with frequency above 0.001 were detected in blood too.

It was on clinical symptoms, serum thyroxine, TRAb, thyroid ultrasound and orbital computed tomography that diagnosis relied. CDR3 regions of TCR beta were amplified from RNA transcripts. RT-PCR in the first round used HTBI primers; a second-round multiplex PCR followed. TCRdb reanalysed the multiplex PCR reads using MiXCR and keeps one entry per CDR3 protein. Among a few hundred thousand distinct CDR3 sequences listed, approximately 35% were seen once. V was pared by 8 bases and J by 5 bases, with 9 bases of the junction left unmatched. Germline CDR1 is MDHEN and CDR2 is SYDVKM. There are 15 residues in the CDR3.

This clonotype originated in an adult man with Graves' hyperthyroidism. The sequenced sample was peripheral blood or thyroid tissue (not recorded which). The chain uses TRBV28 and TRBJ1-5; TRBD1 matches 10 bases. In nucleotides, the CDR3 is TGTGCCAGCCGCCCGGCGACAGGGGGCTATCAGCCCCAGCATTTT. It yields the protein CASRPATGGYQPQHF. Combining the CDR3 with reference TRBV28 and TRBJ1-5 gives the whole variable domain DVKVTQSSRYLVKRTGEKVFLECVQDMDHENMFWYRQDPGLGLRLIYFSYDVKMKEKGDIPEGYSVSREKKERFSLILESASTNQTSMYLCASRPATGGYQPQHFGDGTRLSIL.